A selection of T cell receptor beta chains follows, all from one sample in a study of blood T cell repertoires in COVID-19. The assay was immunoSEQ multiplex PCR, and TCRdb's table has in-frame clones only and misses some. Of approximately 45,000 clones listed, about 88% are singletons. Sequenced input: peripheral blood. The receptors were gathered from a man aged 40-55 years with active COVID-19. CDR3s include the opening cysteine and the closing phenylalanine or tryptophan. The D gene is left open where the match is weak. Size tells how often a clone was seen (once, few, many) or the class of an expanded clone, and some rows leave it out.

j_gene,abundance,v_gene,d_gene,CDR3aa,CDR3nt
TRBJ2-1,few,TRBV10-1,TRBD1,CASQQGLYNEQFF,TGCGCCAGCCAACAGGGGTTATACAATGAGCAGTTCTTC
TRBJ2-3,-,TRBV27,TRBD2,CASSWLAGSTQYF,TGTGCCAGCAGTTGGCTAGCGGGATCTACGCAGTATTTT
TRBJ2-1,-,TRBV5-6,-,CASSPAPDRPSYNEQFF,TGTGCCAGCAGCCCCGCCCCTGACAGGCCCTCCTACAATGAGCAGTTCTTC
TRBJ2-1,-,TRBV7-7,TRBD2,CASSLGLAGGVYNEQFF,TGTGCCAGCAGCTTGGGACTAGCGGGAGGTGTCTACAATGAGCAGTTCTTC
TRBJ2-1,-,TRBV18,-,CASSPVGRGNNEQFF,TGTGCCAGCTCACCGGTCGGGAGAGGGAACAATGAGCAGTTCTTC
TRBJ2-1,-,TRBV27,-,CASKEVHEQFF,TGTGCCAGCAAAGAGGTTCATGAGCAGTTCTTC
TRBJ1-2,few,TRBV12-5,-,CASGFQGWGYTF,TGTGCTAGTGGTTTTCAGGGATGGGGCTACACCTTC
TRBJ2-5,-,TRBV27,TRBD1,CASSLSGGRPETQYF,TGTGCCAGCAGTTTATCAGGGGGCAGGCCAGAGACCCAGTACTTC
TRBJ1-5,once,TRBV5-5,-,CASSGGFFNQPQHF,TGTGCCAGCAGCGGCGGCTTTTTTAATCAGCCCCAGCATTTT
TRBJ2-1,-,TRBV5-1,TRBD2,CASSLTLREIYNEQFF,TGCGCCAGCAGCTTGACATTGCGGGAGATCTACAATGAGCAGTTCTTC
TRBJ2-1,-,TRBV9,TRBD1,CASSVDKGQGYNEQFF,TGTGCCAGCAGCGTAGATAAAGGACAGGGGTACAATGAGCAGTTCTTC
TRBJ2-6,-,TRBV5-4,TRBD2,CASSSLGLAGARGANVLTF,TGTGCCAGCAGCTCGCTCGGACTAGCGGGAGCAAGGGGGGCCAACGTCCTGACTTTC
TRBJ1-1,-,TRBV28,TRBD1,CASGRNRGTEAFF,TGTGCCAGCGGGAGGAACAGGGGAACTGAAGCTTTCTTT
TRBJ2-3,-,TRBV15,-,CATSRDSAESSTDTQYF,TGTGCCACCAGCAGAGATTCGGCGGAGTCTAGCACAGATACGCAGTATTTT